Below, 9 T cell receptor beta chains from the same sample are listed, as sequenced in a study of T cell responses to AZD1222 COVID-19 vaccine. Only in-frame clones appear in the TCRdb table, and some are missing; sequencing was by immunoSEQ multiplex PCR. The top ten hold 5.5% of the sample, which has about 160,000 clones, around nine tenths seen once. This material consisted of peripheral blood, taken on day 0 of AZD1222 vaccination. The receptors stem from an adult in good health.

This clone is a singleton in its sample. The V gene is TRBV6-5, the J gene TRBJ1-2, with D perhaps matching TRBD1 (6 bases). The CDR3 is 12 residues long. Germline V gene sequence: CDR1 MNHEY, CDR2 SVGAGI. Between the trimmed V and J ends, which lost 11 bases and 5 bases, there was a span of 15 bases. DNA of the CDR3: TGTGCCGGGGCAGGGGCAGAGTATGGCTACACCTTC. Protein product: CAGAGAEYGYTF.

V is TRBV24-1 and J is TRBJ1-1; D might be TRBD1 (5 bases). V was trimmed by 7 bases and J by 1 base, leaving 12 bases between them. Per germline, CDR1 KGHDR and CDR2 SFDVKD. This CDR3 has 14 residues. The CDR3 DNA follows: TGTGCCACCAGAAAAGGGACCCAGAACACTGAAGCTTTCTTT. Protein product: CATRKGTQNTEAFF.

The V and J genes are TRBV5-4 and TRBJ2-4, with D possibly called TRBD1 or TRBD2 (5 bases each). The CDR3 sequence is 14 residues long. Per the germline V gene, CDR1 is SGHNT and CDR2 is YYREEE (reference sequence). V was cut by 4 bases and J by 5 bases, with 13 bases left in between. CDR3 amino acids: CASSAWDGENIQYF. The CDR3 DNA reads TGTGCCAGCAGCGCGTGGGACGGTGAAAACATTCAGTACTTC.

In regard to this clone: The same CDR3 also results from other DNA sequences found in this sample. As DNA, the CDR3 is TGTGCCAGCAGCCTACCAAAAGAGACCCAGTACTTC. Translated, it gives CASSLPKETQYF. This sequence joins TRBV5-4 and TRBJ2-5; D not resolved. Germline-derived CDR1 and CDR2 are SGHNT and YYREEE (reference sequence). The V gene lost 4 bases and the J gene lost 3 bases, with 7 bases spanning the gap. The CDR3 extends over 12 amino acids.

CDR3 nucleotides: TGTGCCAGAAGTCAAACCGGGCCTCAGAACACTGAAGCTTTCTTT. This codes for CARSQTGPQNTEAFF. This chain uses TRBV7-5 with TRBJ1-1. TRBV7-5 is deemed a pseudogene. This CDR3 is 15 amino acids long.

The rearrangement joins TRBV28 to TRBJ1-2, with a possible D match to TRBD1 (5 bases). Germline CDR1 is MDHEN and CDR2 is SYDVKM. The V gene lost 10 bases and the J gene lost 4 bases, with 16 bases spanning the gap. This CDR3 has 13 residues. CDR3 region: CATTRVQGYGYTF. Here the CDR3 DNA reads TGTGCCACCACCAGAGTTCAGGGCTATGGCTACACCTTC.

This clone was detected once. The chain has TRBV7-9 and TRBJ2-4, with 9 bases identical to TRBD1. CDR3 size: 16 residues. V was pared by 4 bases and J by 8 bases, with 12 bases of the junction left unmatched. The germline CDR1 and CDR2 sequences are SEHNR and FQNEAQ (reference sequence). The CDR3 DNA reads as TGTGCCAGCAGCTCTGGGGGGACAGGGCATCGGGACATTCAGTACTTC. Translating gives CASSSGGTGHRDIQYF.

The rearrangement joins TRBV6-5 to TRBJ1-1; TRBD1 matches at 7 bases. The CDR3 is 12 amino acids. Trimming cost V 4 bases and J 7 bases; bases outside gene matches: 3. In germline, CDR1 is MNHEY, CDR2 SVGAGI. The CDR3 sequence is CASSSRDSEAFF. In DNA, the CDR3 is TGTGCCAGCAGTTCCCGGGACAGTGAAGCTTTCTTT.

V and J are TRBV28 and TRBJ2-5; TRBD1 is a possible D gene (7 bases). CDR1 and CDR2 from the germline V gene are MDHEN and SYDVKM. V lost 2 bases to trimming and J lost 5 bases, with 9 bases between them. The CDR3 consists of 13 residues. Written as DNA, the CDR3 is TGTGCCAGCAGTTTACAGGGGGGCGAGACCCAGTACTTC. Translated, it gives CASSLQGGETQYF.